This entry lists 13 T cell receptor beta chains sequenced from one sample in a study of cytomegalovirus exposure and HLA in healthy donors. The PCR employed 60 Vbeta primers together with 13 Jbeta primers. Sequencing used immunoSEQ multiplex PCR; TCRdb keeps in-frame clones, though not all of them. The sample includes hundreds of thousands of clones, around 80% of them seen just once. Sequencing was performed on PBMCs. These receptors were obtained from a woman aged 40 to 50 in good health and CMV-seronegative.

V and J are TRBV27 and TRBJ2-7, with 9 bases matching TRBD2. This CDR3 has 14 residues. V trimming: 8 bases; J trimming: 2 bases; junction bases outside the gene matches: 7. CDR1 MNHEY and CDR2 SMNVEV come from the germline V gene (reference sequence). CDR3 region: CASRGRGAPYEQYF. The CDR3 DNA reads TGTGCCAGCCGCGGGAGGGGGGCCCCCTACGAGCAGTACTTC.

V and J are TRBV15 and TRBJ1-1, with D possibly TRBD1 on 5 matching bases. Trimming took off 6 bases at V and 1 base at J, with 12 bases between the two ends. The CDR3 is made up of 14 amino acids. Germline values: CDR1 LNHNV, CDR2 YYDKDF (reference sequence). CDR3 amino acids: CATRGGTANTEAFF. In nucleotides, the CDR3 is TGTGCCACCAGGGGAGGGACGGCGAACACTGAAGCTTTCTTT.

CDR3 bases: TGTGCCAGCAGCCCCGGGCAGGGCAGCCAGCCCCAGCATTTT. Translated: CASSPGQGSQPQHF. The chain uses TRBV9 and TRBJ1-5; the D gene is possibly TRBD1 (5 bases). V was clipped by 4 bases and J by 7 bases, with 15 bases between them. Germline CDR1 is SGDLS and CDR2 is YYNGEE. The CDR3 runs to 14 residues.

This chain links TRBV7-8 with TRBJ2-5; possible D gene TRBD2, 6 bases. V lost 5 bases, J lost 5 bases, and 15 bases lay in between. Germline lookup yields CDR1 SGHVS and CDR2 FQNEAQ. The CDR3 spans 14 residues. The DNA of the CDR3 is TGTGCCAGCAGCACCCGGGGGAGCGGGGAGACCCAGTACTTC. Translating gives CASSTRGSGETQYF. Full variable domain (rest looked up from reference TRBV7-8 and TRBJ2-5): GAGVSQSPRYKVAKRGQDVALRCDPISGHVSLFWYQQALGQGPEFLTYFQNEAQLDKSGLPSDRFFAERPEGSVSTLKIQRTQQEDSAVYLCASSTRGSGETQYFGPGTRLLVL.

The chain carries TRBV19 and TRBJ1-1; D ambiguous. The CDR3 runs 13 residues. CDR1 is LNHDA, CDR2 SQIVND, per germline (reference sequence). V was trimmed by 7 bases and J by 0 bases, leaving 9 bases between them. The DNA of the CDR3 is TGTGCCAGTACTCGGAGAATGAACACTGAAGCTTTCTTT. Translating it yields CASTRRMNTEAFF.

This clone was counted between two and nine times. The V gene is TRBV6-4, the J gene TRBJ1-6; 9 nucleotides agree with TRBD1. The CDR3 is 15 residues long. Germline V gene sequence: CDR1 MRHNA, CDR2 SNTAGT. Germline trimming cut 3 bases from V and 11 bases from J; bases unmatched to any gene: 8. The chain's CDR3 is CASSERTDRGAPLHF. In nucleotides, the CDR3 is TGTGCCAGCAGTGAACGTACGGACAGGGGAGCACCCCTCCACTTT.

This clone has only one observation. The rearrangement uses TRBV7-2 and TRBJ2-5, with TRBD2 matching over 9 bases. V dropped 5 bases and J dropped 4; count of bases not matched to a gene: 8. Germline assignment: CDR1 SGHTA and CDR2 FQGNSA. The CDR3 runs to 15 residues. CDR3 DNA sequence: TGTGCCAGCAGCCCGTGGACTAGCGTAAGAGAGACCCAGTACTTC. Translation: CASSPWTSVRETQYF.

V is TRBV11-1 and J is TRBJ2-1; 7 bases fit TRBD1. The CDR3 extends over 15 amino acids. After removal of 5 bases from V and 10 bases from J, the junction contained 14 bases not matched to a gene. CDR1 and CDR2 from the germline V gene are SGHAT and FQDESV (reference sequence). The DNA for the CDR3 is TGTGCCAGCAGCGATACTCGACAGGGTTCAGGGGAGCAGTTCTTC. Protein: CASSDTRQGSGEQFF.

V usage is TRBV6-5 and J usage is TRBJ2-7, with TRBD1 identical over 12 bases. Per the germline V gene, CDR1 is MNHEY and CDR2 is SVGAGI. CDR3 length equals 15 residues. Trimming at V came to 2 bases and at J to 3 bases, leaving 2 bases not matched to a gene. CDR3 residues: CASSYGTGGFYEQYF. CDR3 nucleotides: TGTGCCAGCAGTTACGGGACAGGGGGCTTCTACGAGCAGTACTTC.

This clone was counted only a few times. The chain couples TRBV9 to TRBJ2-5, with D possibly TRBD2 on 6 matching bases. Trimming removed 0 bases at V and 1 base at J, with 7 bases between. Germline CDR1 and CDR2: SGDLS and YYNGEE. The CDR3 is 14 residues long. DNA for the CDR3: TGTGCCAGCAGCGTAGTGGGGGGCCAAGAGACCCAGTACTTC. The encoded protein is CASSVVGGQETQYF.

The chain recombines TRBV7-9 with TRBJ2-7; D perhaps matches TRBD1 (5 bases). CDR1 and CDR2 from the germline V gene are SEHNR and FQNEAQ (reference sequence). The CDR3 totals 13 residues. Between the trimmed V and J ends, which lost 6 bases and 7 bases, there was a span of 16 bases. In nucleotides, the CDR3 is TGTGCCAGCAGTCCGAAGTCAAGGGGAGAGCAGTACTTC. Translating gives CASSPKSRGEQYF.

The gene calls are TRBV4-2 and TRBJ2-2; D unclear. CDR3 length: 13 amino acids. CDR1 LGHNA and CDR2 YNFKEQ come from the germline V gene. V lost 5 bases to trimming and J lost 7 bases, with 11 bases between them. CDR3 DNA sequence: TGTGCCAGCAGCGATAGCATAGGCGGGGAGCTGTTTTTT. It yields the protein CASSDSIGGELFF.

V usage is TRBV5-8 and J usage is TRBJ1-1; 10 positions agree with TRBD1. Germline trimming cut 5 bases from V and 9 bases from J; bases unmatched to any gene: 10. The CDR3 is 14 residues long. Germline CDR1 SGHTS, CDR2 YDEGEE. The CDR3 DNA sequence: TGTGCCAGCAGGCCCGGGACAGGGGAAGGGAAAGCTTTCTTT. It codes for CASRPGTGEGKAFF.